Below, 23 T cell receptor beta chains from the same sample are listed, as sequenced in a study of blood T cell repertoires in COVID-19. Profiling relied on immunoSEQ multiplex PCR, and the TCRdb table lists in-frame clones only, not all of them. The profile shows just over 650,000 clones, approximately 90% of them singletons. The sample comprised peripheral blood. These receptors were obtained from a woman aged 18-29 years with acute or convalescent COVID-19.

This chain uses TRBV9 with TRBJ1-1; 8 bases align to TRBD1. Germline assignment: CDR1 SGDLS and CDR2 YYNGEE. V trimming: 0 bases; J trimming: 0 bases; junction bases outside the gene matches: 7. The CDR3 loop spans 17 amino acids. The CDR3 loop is CASSVGQGMRMNTEAFF. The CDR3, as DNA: TGTGCCAGCAGCGTAGGACAGGGGATGAGAATGAACACTGAAGCTTTCTTT. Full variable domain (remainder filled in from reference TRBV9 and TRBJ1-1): DSGVTQTPKHLITATGQRVTLRCSPRSGDLSVYWYQQSLDQGLQFLIQYYNGEERAKGNILERFSAQQFPDLHSELNLSSLELGDSALYFCASSVGQGMRMNTEAFFGQGTRLTVV.

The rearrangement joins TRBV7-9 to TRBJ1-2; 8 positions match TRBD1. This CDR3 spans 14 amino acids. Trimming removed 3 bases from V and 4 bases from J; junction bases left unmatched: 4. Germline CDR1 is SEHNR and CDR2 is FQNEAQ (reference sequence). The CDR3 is CASSFQDRAYGYTF. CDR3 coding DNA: TGTGCCAGCAGCTTCCAGGACAGGGCCTATGGCTACACCTTC. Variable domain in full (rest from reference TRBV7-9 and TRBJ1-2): DTGVSQNPRHKITKRGQNVTFRCDPISEHNRLYWYRQTLGQGPEFLTYFQNEAQLEKSRLLSDRFSAERPKGSFSTLEIQRTEQGDSAMYLCASSFQDRAYGYTFGSGTRLTVV.

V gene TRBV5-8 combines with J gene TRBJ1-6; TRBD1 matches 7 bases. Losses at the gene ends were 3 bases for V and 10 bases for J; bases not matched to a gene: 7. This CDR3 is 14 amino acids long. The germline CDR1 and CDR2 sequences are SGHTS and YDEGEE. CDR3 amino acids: CASSYDRVYSPLHF. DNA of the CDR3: TGTGCCAGCAGCTACGACAGGGTTTACTCACCCCTCCACTTT.

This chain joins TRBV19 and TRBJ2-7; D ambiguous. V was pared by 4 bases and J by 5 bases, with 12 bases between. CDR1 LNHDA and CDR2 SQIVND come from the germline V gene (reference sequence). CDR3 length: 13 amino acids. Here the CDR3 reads CASSSTNNHEQYF. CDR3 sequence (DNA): TGTGCCAGTAGTAGCACAAATAACCACGAGCAGTACTTC.

CDR3 DNA sequence: TGTGCCAGCTTCTCGGGACAGGTCACTGAAGCTTTCTTT. Protein product: CASFSGQVTEAFF. This chain connects TRBV18 to TRBJ1-1; TRBD1 aligns across 8 bases. The V gene end was trimmed by 7 bases and the J gene end by 4 bases; junction bases not matched to a gene: 5. This CDR3 has 13 residues. Germline V gives CDR1 KGHSH, CDR2 LQKENI.

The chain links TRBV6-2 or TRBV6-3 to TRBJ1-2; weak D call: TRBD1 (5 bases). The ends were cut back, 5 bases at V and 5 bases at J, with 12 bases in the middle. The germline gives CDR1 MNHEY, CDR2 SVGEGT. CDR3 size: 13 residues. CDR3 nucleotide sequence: TGTGCCAGCAGTCCCCCCGCAGGGTATGGCTACACCTTC. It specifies CASSPPAGYGYTF.

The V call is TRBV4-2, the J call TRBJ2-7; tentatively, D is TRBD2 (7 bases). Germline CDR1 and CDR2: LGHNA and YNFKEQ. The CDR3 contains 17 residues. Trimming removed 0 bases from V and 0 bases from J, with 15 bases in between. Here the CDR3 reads CASSQEGRGAPSYEQYF. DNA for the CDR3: TGTGCCAGCAGCCAAGAAGGGAGGGGGGCCCCCTCCTACGAGCAGTACTTC.

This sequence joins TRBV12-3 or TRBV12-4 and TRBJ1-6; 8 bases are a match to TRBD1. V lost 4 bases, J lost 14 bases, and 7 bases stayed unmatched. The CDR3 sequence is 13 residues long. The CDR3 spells CASSSPQGAALHF. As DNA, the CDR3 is TGTGCCAGCAGTTCACCCCAGGGGGCGGCCCTCCACTTT.

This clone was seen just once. CDR3: CASSPGGVANTEAFF. The CDR3 DNA sequence: TGTGCCAGCTCACCGGGCGGGGTTGCGAACACTGAAGCTTTCTTT. The chain carries TRBV18 and TRBJ1-1; no clear D. The CDR3 extends over 15 amino acids. V was shortened by 3 bases and J by 1 base, with 12 bases between the two germline ends. The germline gives CDR1 KGHSH, CDR2 LQKENI.

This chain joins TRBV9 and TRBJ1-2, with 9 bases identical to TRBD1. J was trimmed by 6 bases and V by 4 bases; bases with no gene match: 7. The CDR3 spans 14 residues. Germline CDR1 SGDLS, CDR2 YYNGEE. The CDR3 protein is CASSHTGGEDGYTF. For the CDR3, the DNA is TGTGCCAGCAGCCACACAGGGGGCGAGGATGGCTACACCTTC.

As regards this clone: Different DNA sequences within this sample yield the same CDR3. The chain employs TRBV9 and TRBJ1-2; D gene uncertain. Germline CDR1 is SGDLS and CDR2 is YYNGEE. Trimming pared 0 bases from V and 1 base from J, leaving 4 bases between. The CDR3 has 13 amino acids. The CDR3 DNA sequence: TGTGCCAGCAGCGTAGATCGTAACTATGGCTACACCTTC. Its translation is CASSVDRNYGYTF.

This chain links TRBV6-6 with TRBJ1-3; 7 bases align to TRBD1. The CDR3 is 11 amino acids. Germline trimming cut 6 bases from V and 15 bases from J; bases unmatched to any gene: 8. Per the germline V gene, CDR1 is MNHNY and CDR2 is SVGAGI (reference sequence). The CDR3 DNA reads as TGTGCCAGCAGGGTTCCGGGACAGACATATTTT. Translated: CASRVPGQTYF.

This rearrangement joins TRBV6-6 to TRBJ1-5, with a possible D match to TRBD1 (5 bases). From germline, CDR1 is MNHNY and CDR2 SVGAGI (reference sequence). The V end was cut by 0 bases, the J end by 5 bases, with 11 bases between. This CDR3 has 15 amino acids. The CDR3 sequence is CASSYSGRGDQPQHF. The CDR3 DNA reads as TGTGCCAGCAGTTACTCGGGGCGGGGGGATCAGCCCCAGCATTTT.

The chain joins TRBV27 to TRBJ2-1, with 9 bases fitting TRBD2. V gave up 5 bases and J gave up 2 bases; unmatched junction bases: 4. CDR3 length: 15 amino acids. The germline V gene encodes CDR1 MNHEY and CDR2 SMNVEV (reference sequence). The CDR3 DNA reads TGTGCCAGCAGTAGCGGGGGGTCCCCCTACAATGAGCAGTTCTTC. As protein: CASSSGGSPYNEQFF.

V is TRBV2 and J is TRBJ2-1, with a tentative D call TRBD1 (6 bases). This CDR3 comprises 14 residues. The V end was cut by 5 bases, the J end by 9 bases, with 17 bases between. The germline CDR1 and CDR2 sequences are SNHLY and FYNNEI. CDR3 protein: CASSFGRGNGEQFF. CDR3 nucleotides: TGTGCCAGCAGTTTCGGCAGGGGTAATGGTGAGCAGTTCTTC.

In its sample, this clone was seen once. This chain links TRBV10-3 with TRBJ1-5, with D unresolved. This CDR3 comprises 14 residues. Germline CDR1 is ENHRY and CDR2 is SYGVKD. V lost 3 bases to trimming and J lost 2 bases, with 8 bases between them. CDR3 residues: CAISDRQGNQPQHF. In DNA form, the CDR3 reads TGTGCCATCAGTGACCGGCAGGGCAATCAGCCCCAGCATTTT.

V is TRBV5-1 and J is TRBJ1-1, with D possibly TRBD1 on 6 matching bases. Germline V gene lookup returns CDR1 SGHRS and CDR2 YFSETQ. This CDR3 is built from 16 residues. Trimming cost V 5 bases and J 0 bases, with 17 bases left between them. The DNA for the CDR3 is TGCGCCAGCAGTCGACAGGAGGTGGGGTTGAACACTGAAGCTTTCTTT. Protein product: CASSRQEVGLNTEAFF.

This CDR3 reads CASSYIQGAGELFF. Written as DNA, the CDR3 is TGTGCCAGCAGCTATATACAGGGGGCCGGGGAGCTGTTTTTT. This chain uses TRBV5-5 with TRBJ2-2, with 8 bases lining up with TRBD1. The CDR3 spans 14 residues. CDR1 is SGHKS and CDR2 is YYEKEE in the germline V gene (reference sequence). J gave up 6 bases and V 3 bases, and 4 bases lay outside the gene matches.

The CDR3 protein is CASSHRGGTEAFF. DNA of the CDR3: TGTGCCAGCAGTCATAGGGGGGGCACTGAAGCTTTCTTT. V and J are TRBV6-5 and TRBJ1-1, with a weak D call TRBD1 (6 bases). CDR1 and CDR2 (germline): MNHEY, SVGAGI. Trimming shortened V by 5 bases and J by 4 bases, and 11 bases separated the two germline ends. CDR3 length: 13 residues.

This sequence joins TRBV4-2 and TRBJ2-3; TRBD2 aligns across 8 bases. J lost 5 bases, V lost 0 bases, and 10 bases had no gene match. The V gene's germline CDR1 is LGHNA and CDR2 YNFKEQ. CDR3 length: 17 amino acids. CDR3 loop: CASSQEGGTRLGDTQYF. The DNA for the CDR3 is TGTGCCAGCAGCCAAGAAGGCGGGACTAGGTTAGGAGATACGCAGTATTTT.

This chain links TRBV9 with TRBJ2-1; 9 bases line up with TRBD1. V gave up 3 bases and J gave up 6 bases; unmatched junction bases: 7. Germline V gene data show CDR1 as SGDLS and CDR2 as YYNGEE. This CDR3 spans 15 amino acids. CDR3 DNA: TGTGCCAGCAGCGCCGGGGGGACAGGGATCAATGAGCAGTTCTTC. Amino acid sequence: CASSAGGTGINEQFF. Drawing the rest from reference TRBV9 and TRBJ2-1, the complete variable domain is DSGVTQTPKHLITATGQRVTLRCSPRSGDLSVYWYQQSLDQGLQFLIQYYNGEERAKGNILERFSAQQFPDLHSELNLSSLELGDSALYFCASSAGGTGINEQFFGPGTRLTVL.

The CDR3 DNA reads as TGCAGCGCTGCCTCACACGGGACAGGGGGCGGATCTAACTATGGCTACACCTTC. Protein product: CSAASHGTGGGSNYGYTF. V gene TRBV29-1 combines with J gene TRBJ1-2; 12 bases line up with TRBD1. Trimming removed 7 bases from V and 0 bases from J; junction bases left unmatched: 15. The germline gives CDR1 SQVTM, CDR2 ANQGSEA. The CDR3 extends over 18 amino acids. The whole variable domain, filled in from reference TRBV29-1 and TRBJ1-2, reads SAVISQKPSRDICQRGTSLTIQCQVDSQVTMMFWYRQQPGQSLTLIATANQGSEATYESGFVIDKFPISRPNLTFSTLTVSNMSPEDSSIYLCSAASHGTGGGSNYGYTFGSGTRLTVV.

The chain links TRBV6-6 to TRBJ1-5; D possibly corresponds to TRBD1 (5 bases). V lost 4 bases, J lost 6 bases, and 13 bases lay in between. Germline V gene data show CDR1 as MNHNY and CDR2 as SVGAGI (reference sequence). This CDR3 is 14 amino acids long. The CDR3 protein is CASSFGGNGQPQHF. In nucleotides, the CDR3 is TGTGCCAGCAGTTTTGGGGGGAACGGTCAGCCCCAGCATTTT.